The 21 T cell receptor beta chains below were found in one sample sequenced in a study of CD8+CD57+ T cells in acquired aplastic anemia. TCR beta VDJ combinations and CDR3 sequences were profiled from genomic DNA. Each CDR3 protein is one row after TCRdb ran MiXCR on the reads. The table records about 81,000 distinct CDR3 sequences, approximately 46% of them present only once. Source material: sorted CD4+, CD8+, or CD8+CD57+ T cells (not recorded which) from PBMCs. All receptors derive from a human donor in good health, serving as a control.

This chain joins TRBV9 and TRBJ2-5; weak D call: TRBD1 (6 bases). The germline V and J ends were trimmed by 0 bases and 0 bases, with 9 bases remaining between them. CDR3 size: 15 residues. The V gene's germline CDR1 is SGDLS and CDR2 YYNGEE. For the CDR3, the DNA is TGTGCCAGCAGCGTAGCCACAGGGTACCAAGAGACCCAGTACTTC. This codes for CASSVATGYQETQYF.

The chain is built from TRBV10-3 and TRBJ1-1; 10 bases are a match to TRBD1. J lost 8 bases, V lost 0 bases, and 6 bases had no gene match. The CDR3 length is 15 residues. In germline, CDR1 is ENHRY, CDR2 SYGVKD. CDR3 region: CAISESTGGRPEAFF. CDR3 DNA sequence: TGTGCCATCAGTGAGTCGACAGGGGGCCGCCCCGAAGCTTTCTTT.

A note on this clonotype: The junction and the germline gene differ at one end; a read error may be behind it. CDR3 residues: CACSFGPPYEQYF. CDR3 sequence (DNA): TGTGCCTGCAGTTTCGGTCCGCCTTACGAGCAGTACTTC. The V gene is TRBV27, the J gene TRBJ2-7; D gene ambiguous. The CDR3 contains 13 residues. CDR1 and CDR2 from the germline V gene are MNHEY and SMNVEV (reference sequence).

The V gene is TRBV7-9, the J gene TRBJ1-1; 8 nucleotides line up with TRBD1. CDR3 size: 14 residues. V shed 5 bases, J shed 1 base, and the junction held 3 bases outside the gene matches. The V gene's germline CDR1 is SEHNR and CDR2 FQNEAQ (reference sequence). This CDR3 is CASSAGQGNTEAFF. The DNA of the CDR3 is TGTGCCAGCAGCGCTGGACAGGGGAACACTGAAGCTTTCTTT.

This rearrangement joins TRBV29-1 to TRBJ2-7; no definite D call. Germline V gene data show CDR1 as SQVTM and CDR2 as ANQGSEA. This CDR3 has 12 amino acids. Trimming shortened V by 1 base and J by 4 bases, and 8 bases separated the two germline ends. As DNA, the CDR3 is TGCAGCGTTGAAGCAGGACGGTACGAGCAGTACTTC. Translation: CSVEAGRYEQYF.

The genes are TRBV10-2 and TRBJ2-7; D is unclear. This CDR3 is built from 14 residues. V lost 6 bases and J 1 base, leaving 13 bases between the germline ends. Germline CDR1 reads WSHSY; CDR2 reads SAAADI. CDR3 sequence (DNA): TGCGCCAGCAGCCCGGTTGTAGTTTCCTACGAGCAGTACTTC. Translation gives CASSPVVVSYEQYF.

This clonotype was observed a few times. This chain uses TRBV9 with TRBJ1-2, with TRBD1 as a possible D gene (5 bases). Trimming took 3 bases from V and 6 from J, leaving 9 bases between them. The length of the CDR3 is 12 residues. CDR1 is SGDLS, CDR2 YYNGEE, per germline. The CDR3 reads CASSARGDGYTF. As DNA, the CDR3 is TGTGCCAGCAGCGCAAGGGGAGATGGCTACACCTTC.

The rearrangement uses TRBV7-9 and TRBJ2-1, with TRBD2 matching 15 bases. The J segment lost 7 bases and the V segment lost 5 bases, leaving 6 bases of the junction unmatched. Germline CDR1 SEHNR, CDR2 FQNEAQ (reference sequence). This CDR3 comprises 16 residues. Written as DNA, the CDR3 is TGTGCCAGCAGCCCAACGGGACTAGCGGGGGGAAATGAGCAGTTCTTC. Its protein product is CASSPTGLAGGNEQFF.

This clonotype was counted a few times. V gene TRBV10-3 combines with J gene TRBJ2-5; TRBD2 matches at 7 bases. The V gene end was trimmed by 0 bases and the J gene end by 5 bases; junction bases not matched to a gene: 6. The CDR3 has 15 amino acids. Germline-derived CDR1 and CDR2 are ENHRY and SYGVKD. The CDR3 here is CAISESTREGETQYF. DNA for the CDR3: TGTGCCATCAGTGAGTCGACAAGGGAGGGTGAGACCCAGTACTTC.

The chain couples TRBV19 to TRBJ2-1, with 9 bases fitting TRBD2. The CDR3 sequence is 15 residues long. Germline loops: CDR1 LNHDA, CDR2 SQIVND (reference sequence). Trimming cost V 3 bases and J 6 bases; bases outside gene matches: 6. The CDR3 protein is CASSIGTSRSNEQFF. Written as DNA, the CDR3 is TGTGCCAGTAGTATCGGGACTAGCCGGAGCAATGAGCAGTTCTTC.

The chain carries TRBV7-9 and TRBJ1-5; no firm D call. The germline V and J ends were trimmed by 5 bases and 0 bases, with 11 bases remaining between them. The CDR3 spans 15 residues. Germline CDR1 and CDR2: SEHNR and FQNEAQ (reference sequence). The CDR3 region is CASSPSGNSNQPQHF. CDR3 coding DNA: TGTGCCAGCAGCCCAAGTGGTAATAGCAATCAGCCCCAGCATTTT.

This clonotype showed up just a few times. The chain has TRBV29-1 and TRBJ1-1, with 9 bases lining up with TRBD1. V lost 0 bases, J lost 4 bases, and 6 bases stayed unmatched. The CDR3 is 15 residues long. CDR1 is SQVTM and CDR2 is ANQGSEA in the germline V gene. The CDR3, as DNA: TGCAGCGTTGAAGATCTCGACAGGGGGAGCACTGAAGCTTTCTTT. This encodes CSVEDLDRGSTEAFF.

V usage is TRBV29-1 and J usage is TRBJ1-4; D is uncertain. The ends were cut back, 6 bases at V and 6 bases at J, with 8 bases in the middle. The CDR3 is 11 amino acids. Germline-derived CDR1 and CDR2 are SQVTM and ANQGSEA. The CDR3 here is CSVVSYEKLFF. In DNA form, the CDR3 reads TGCAGCGTAGTTTCGTATGAAAAACTGTTTTTT.

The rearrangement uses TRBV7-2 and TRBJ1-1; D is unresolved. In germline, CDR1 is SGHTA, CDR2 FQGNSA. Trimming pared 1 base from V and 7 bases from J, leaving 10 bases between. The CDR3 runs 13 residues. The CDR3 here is CASSLVLGSEAFF. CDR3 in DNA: TGTGCCAGCAGCTTAGTACTTGGCAGTGAAGCTTTCTTT.

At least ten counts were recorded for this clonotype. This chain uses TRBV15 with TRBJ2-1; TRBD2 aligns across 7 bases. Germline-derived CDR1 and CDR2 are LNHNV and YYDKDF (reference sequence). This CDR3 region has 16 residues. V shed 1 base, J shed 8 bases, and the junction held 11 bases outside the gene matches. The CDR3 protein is CATSRGSSGPSDEQFF. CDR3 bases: TGTGCCACCAGCAGAGGCTCTAGCGGACCCAGCGATGAGCAGTTCTTC. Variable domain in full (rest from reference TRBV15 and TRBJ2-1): DAMVIQNPRYQVTQFGKPVTLSCSQTLNHNVMYWYQQKSSQAPKLLFHYYDKDFNNEADTPDNFQSRRPNTSFCFLDIRSPGLGDTAMYLCATSRGSSGPSDEQFFGPGTRLTVL.

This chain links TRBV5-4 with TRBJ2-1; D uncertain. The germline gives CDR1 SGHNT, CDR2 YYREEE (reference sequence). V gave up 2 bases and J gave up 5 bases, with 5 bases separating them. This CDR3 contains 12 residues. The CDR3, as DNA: TGTGCCAGCAGCTTCCACGACAATGAGCAGTTCTTC. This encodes CASSFHDNEQFF.

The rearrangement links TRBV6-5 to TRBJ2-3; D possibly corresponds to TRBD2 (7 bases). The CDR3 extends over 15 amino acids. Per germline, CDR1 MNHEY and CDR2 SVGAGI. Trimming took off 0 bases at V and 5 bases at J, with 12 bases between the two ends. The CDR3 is CASSYSGGAGDTQYF. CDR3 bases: TGTGCCAGCAGTTACTCAGGGGGGGCGGGAGATACGCAGTATTTT.

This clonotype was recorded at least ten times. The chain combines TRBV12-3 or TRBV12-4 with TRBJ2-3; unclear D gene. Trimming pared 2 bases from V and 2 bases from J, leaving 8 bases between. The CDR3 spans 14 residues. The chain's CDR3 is CASSLRSSTDTQYF. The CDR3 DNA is TGTGCCAGCAGTTTACGGAGCTCCACAGATACGCAGTATTTT.

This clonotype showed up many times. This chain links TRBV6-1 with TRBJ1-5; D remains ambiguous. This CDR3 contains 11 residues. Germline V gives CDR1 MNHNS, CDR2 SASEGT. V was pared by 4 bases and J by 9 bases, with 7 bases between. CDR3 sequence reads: CASSGTWPQHF. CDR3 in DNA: TGTGCCAGCAGTGGGACTTGGCCCCAGCATTTT.

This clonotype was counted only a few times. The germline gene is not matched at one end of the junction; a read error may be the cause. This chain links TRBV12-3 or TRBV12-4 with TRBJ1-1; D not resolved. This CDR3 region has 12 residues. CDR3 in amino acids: CASSSKCTEAFF. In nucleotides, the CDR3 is TGTGCTAGCAGTTCAAAGTGCACTGAAGCTTTCTTT.

This CDR3 is CAIRPGQGVSGYTF. CDR3 DNA: TGTGCCATCAGACCGGGACAGGGGGTTTCTGGCTACACCTTC. V and J are TRBV10-3 and TRBJ1-2, with TRBD1 identical over 11 bases. The CDR3 loop spans 14 amino acids. After removal of 6 bases from V and 7 bases from J, the junction contained 7 bases not matched to a gene. Germline V CDR1 and CDR2: ENHRY, SYGVKD.